These T cell receptor beta chains were read from a single sample in a study of cytomegalovirus exposure and HLA in healthy donors. Method: immunoSEQ multiplex PCR; TCRdb's copy keeps in-frame clones and lacks some. The sample holds around 150,000 clones, less than 65% seen once. The sample taken for sequencing was PBMCs. These receptors were obtained from a woman aged 25 to 39 in good health and CMV-seropositive. Both conserved end residues are part of each CDR3. D genes are given only for firm matches. The size of a clone is reported for some rows only, either as once, few or many, or as a class for expanded clones.

>-|TRBV5-6|-|TRBJ1-6
CASSLGQNSPLHF
TGTGCCAGCAGCTTGGGACAAAATTCACCCCTCCACTTT
>-|TRBV10-1|TRBD1|TRBJ2-5
CASSGGQGEETQYF
TGCGCCAGCAGTGGGGGACAGGGGGAAGAGACCCAGTACTTC
>few|TRBV5-1|TRBD1|TRBJ1-5
CASSLGPTGGGSQPQHF
TGCGCCAGCAGCTTGGGGCCGACAGGGGGAGGGTCTCAGCCCCAGCATTTT
>-|TRBV6-5|TRBD1|TRBJ1-4
CAGSYWDRAREVEF
TGTGCCGGCAGTTACTGGGACAGGGCCCGAGAGGTGGAATTT
>-|TRBV5-4|TRBD1|TRBJ1-5
CASSQGTGTHQPQHF
TGTGCCAGCAGCCAAGGGACAGGGACCCACCAGCCCCAGCATTTT
>-|TRBV5-1|-|TRBJ1-1
CASSLEQGEAFF
TGCGCCAGCAGCTTAGAACAGGGTGAAGCTTTCTTT
>few|TRBV28|TRBD1|TRBJ1-5
CASSTGTGDLQPQHF
TGTGCCAGCAGCACCGGGACAGGGGATTTGCAGCCCCAGCATTTT
>-|TRBV4-1|TRBD1|TRBJ1-5
CASSQPQGAVSNQPQHF
TGCGCCAGTAGCCAACCACAGGGGGCGGTTTCCAATCAGCCCCAGCATTTT
>-|TRBV11-2|TRBD1|TRBJ1-1
CASSTIIRTGYRHEAFF
TGTGCCAGCAGCACAATTATAAGGACAGGGTATCGGCATGAAGCTTTCTTT
>few|TRBV6-1|-|TRBJ1-4
CASSIQGREKLFF
TGTGCCAGCAGTATCCAGGGTCGGGAAAAACTGTTTTTT
>-|TRBV6-6|-|TRBJ2-5
CASRPTGQETQYF
TGTGCCAGCAGACCGACAGGTCAAGAGACCCAGTACTTC
>-|TRBV9|-|TRBJ1-3
CASSVAPQGPGNTIYF
TGTGCCAGCAGCGTGGCCCCGCAGGGTCCTGGAAACACCATATATTTT
>-|TRBV5-6|-|TRBJ1-1
CASSLRGAIGTEAFF
TGTGCCAGCAGCTTGCGGGGGGCGATCGGCACTGAAGCTTTCTTT
>-|TRBV19|TRBD2|TRBJ2-3
CASSIQREHYTDTQYF
TGTGCCAGTAGTATTCAGCGGGAGCACTACACAGATACGCAGTATTTT
>few|TRBV6-6|TRBD1|TRBJ1-5
CATGTGLYSNQPQHF
TGTGCCACGGGGACAGGCCTATATAGCAATCAGCCCCAGCATTTT
>-|TRBV6-6|-|TRBJ2-1
CASSFEGARSYNEQFF
TGTGCCAGCAGTTTTGAAGGGGCCAGGTCCTACAATGAGCAGTTCTTC
>once|TRBV5-1|-|TRBJ2-7
CASSSLSGYEQYF
TGCGCCAGCAGCTCCCTGTCGGGCTACGAGCAGTACTTC
>-|TRBV2|TRBD2|TRBJ2-7
CASNGLAGGRSSYEQYF
TGTGCCAGCAACGGACTAGCGGGGGGTAGGAGCTCCTACGAGCAGTACTTC
>-|TRBV11-2|-|TRBJ1-1
CASSFLLNTEAFF
TGTGCCAGCAGCTTTCTCCTGAACACTGAAGCTTTCTTT
>-|TRBV29-1|TRBD1|TRBJ1-1
CSVETNRGNTEAFF
TGCAGCGTTGAAACCAACAGGGGGAACACTGAAGCTTTCTTT
>-|TRBV7-9|TRBD1|TRBJ2-7
CASSRRTGASYEQYF
TGTGCCAGCAGCCGTCGGACAGGGGCCTCCTACGAGCAGTACTTC
>few|TRBV6-5|-|TRBJ2-7
CASSYKHSPYYEQYF
TGTGCCAGCAGTTACAAGCACTCACCCTACTACGAGCAGTACTTC
>-|TRBV18|TRBD1|TRBJ1-1
CASAYDRGGTEAFF
TGTGCCAGCGCCTACGACAGGGGAGGAACTGAAGCTTTCTTT
>few|TRBV19|TRBD1|TRBJ1-3
CASSDRGLSGNTIYF
TGTGCCAGTTCGGACAGGGGGCTCTCTGGAAACACCATATATTTT
>-|TRBV10-2|TRBD1|TRBJ2-1
CASSRGQGSSYNEQFF
TGCGCCAGCAGCCGGGGACAGGGAAGCTCCTACAATGAGCAGTTCTTC
>-|TRBV29-1|-|TRBJ1-2
CSARGSFGYTF
TGCAGCGCCCGAGGGAGCTTTGGCTACACCTTC
>-|TRBV5-4|-|TRBJ2-5
CASSLGSSRETQYF
TGTGCCAGCAGCTTGGGGAGCTCTCGAGAGACCCAGTACTTC
>few|TRBV7-6|-|TRBJ2-7
CASSPGTTHEQYF
TGTGCCAGCAGCCCTGGAACGACTCACGAGCAGTACTTC
>-|TRBV14|-|TRBJ1-2
CASSQEWSGIFSYGYTF
TGTGCCAGCAGCCAAGAGTGGTCAGGGATATTTTCCTATGGCTACACCTTC
>-|TRBV30|-|TRBJ2-3
CAWSSGLINTQYF
TGTGCCTGGAGTTCCGGGTTGATTAATACGCAGTATTTT
>-|TRBV10-1|-|TRBJ2-7
CASSRELTPGEQYF
TGCGCCAGCAGTCGGGAATTGACCCCGGGGGAGCAGTACTTC
>-|TRBV5-6|-|TRBJ2-3
CASSSLTDTQYF
TGTGCCAGCAGCTCCCTTACAGATACGCAGTATTTT
>few|TRBV19|TRBD1|TRBJ2-7
CASTLGTGGSYEQYF
TGTGCCAGTACCCTAGGGACAGGGGGTTCCTACGAGCAGTACTTC
>-|TRBV4-2|-|TRBJ2-7
CASSRDSYEQYF
TGTGCCAGCAGCCGTGACAGCTACGAGCAGTACTTC
>-|TRBV6-1|-|TRBJ1-1
CGTNGYTNAWEAFF
TGTGGGACTAATGGGTACACAAACGCCTGGGAAGCTTTCTTT
>-|TRBV15|TRBD1|TRBJ1-4
CATRGRQGPEKLFF
TGTGCCACCAGGGGAAGACAGGGCCCTGAAAAACTGTTTTTT
>-|TRBV27|-|TRBJ2-7
CASSAGSGAYEQYF
TGTGCCAGCAGCGCCGGGAGCGGAGCCTACGAGCAGTACTTC
>few|TRBV2|-|TRBJ1-3
CASSEARPGAGNTIYF
TGTGCCAGCAGTGAAGCAAGGCCAGGGGCTGGAAACACCATATATTTT
>few|TRBV11-3|TRBD2|TRBJ2-1
CASSPTGGGYNEQFF
TGTGCCAGCAGCCCCACGGGCGGGGGTTACAATGAGCAGTTCTTC
>few|TRBV6-5|TRBD1|TRBJ1-3
CASSYSGTATGNTIYF
TGTGCCAGCAGTTACTCCGGGACAGCCACTGGAAACACCATATATTTT
>-|TRBV10-3|-|TRBJ2-7
CAIGGAVYSYEQYF
TGTGCCATCGGCGGAGCGGTCTACTCCTACGAGCAGTACTTC
>-|TRBV5-1|TRBD2|TRBJ2-3
CASSPVAGGNTDTQYF
TGCGCCAGCAGCCCCGTAGCGGGGGGGAACACAGATACGCAGTATTTT
>-|TRBV4-1|-|TRBJ1-2
CASSQQRVREGAGYTF
TGCGCCAGCAGCCAACAAAGGGTCAGAGAAGGGGCTGGCTACACCTTC
>few|TRBV7-6|-|TRBJ2-7
CASSLDPSGATYEQYF
TGTGCCAGCAGCTTAGATCCCAGCGGAGCAACCTACGAGCAGTACTTC
>few|TRBV4-1|TRBD1|TRBJ1-1
CASSQDLGRGRTEAFF
TGCGCCAGCAGCCAAGATCTCGGCAGGGGGAGGACTGAAGCTTTCTTT
>few|TRBV4-2|TRBD2|TRBJ2-5
CASSQDGPAGGPRETQYF
TGTGCCAGCAGCCAAGACGGACCAGCGGGGGGTCCCAGAGAGACCCAGTACTTC
>-|TRBV27|-|TRBJ1-2
CASSPHGGGGVGYTF
TGTGCCAGCAGTCCCCACGGGGGGGGCGGGGTGGGCTACACCTTC